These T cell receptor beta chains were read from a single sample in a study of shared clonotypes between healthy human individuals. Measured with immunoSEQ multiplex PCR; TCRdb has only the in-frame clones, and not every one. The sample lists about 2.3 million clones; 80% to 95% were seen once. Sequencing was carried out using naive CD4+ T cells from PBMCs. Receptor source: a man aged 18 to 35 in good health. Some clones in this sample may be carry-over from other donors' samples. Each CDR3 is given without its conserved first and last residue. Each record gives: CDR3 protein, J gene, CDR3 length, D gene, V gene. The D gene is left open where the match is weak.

CDR3aa: ASSFTGEIGTGELF
j_gene: TRBJ2-2
len: 14
d_gene: TRBD1
v_gene: TRBV5-1

CDR3aa: ASFTPGGIEKLF
j_gene: TRBJ1-4
len: 12
d_gene: TRBD1
v_gene: TRBV28

CDR3aa: ASSPGGQGTYGYT
j_gene: TRBJ1-2
len: 13
d_gene: TRBD1
v_gene: TRBV18

CDR3aa: ASSLMGGGPAGNIQY
j_gene: TRBJ2-4
len: 15
d_gene: -
v_gene: TRBV7-3

CDR3aa: ASSQSRYNEQF
j_gene: TRBJ2-1
len: 11
d_gene: -
v_gene: TRBV16

CDR3aa: ASSPPRTTNEKLF
j_gene: TRBJ1-4
len: 13
d_gene: -
v_gene: TRBV4-1

CDR3aa: ASSPPYRSGGYT
j_gene: TRBJ1-2
len: 12
d_gene: -
v_gene: TRBV5-4

CDR3aa: ASSETLTYEQY
j_gene: TRBJ2-7
len: 11
d_gene: -
v_gene: TRBV6-1

CDR3aa: ASSPSSGKETQY
j_gene: TRBJ2-5
len: 12
d_gene: TRBD2
v_gene: TRBV18

CDR3aa: ASSPTTGNQPQH
j_gene: TRBJ1-5
len: 12
d_gene: -
v_gene: TRBV5-1

CDR3aa: ASRTQGASSQPQH
j_gene: TRBJ1-5
len: 13
d_gene: TRBD1
v_gene: TRBV19

CDR3aa: AWGDGRYGYT
j_gene: TRBJ1-2
len: 10
d_gene: -
v_gene: TRBV30

CDR3aa: ASSSRGMGGESSYNEQF
j_gene: TRBJ2-1
len: 17
d_gene: -
v_gene: TRBV13

CDR3aa: ASSLWGNQPQH
j_gene: TRBJ1-5
len: 11
d_gene: -
v_gene: TRBV5-6

CDR3aa: ASSRTGSGFYEQY
j_gene: TRBJ2-7
len: 13
d_gene: TRBD1
v_gene: TRBV6-5

CDR3aa: SVDGTGGITEAF
j_gene: TRBJ1-1
len: 12
d_gene: TRBD1
v_gene: TRBV29-1

CDR3aa: ASSIRIAGDSYNEQF
j_gene: TRBJ2-1
len: 15
d_gene: TRBD2
v_gene: TRBV19

CDR3aa: ASSPTGQGYTGELF
j_gene: TRBJ2-2
len: 14
d_gene: TRBD1
v_gene: TRBV18

CDR3aa: ASSPWTASRGYT
j_gene: TRBJ1-2
len: 12
d_gene: -
v_gene: TRBV14

CDR3aa: ASKAREKLF
j_gene: TRBJ1-4
len: 9
d_gene: -
v_gene: TRBV6-1

CDR3aa: ASSVGWQASGNTIY
j_gene: TRBJ1-3
len: 14
d_gene: -
v_gene: TRBV9

CDR3aa: ASSLDGSGTEAF
j_gene: TRBJ1-1
len: 12
d_gene: -
v_gene: TRBV7-9

CDR3aa: ASSRAGTAGEKLF
j_gene: TRBJ1-4
len: 13
d_gene: -
v_gene: TRBV7-2

CDR3aa: ASSPQVRGQNTEAF
j_gene: TRBJ1-1
len: 14
d_gene: -
v_gene: TRBV18

CDR3aa: ACIIQGRRNSGNTIY
j_gene: TRBJ1-3
len: 15
d_gene: -
v_gene: TRBV30

CDR3aa: ASSPGTPVNIQY
j_gene: TRBJ2-4
len: 12
d_gene: -
v_gene: TRBV28

CDR3aa: ASSQVPDRISGNTIY
j_gene: TRBJ1-3
len: 15
d_gene: -
v_gene: TRBV4-1

CDR3aa: ASSKLAEENTGELF
j_gene: TRBJ2-2
len: 14
d_gene: TRBD2
v_gene: TRBV5-1

CDR3aa: ASPGAVDTGELF
j_gene: TRBJ2-2
len: 12
d_gene: -
v_gene: TRBV11-2

CDR3aa: AIKAGRGNTEAF
j_gene: TRBJ1-1
len: 12
d_gene: -
v_gene: TRBV10-3

CDR3aa: ASSPRGLAGAWGHEQF
j_gene: TRBJ2-1
len: 16
d_gene: TRBD2
v_gene: TRBV18

CDR3aa: ASSPTSGRSAQY
j_gene: TRBJ2-3
len: 12
d_gene: TRBD2
v_gene: TRBV14

CDR3aa: ASSDDTGWYGYT
j_gene: TRBJ1-2
len: 12
d_gene: -
v_gene: TRBV9

CDR3aa: ASSGLGTNEKLF
j_gene: TRBJ1-4
len: 12
d_gene: -
v_gene: TRBV18

CDR3aa: ASSSPTSGRSLYEQY
j_gene: TRBJ2-7
len: 15
d_gene: TRBD2
v_gene: TRBV11-2

CDR3aa: ASSVTGTPRYNEQF
j_gene: TRBJ2-1
len: 14
d_gene: -
v_gene: TRBV9

CDR3aa: ASSQAGTSAFPYEQY
j_gene: TRBJ2-7
len: 15
d_gene: TRBD2
v_gene: TRBV4-2

CDR3aa: ASSLWTGERETQY
j_gene: TRBJ2-5
len: 13
d_gene: -
v_gene: TRBV28

CDR3aa: ASSHPQGRPGGSYYGYT
j_gene: TRBJ1-2
len: 17
d_gene: -
v_gene: TRBV14

CDR3aa: ATDREVGFYGYT
j_gene: TRBJ1-2
len: 12
d_gene: TRBD1
v_gene: TRBV28

CDR3aa: ASSYDTEETQY
j_gene: TRBJ2-5
len: 11
d_gene: -
v_gene: TRBV5-1

CDR3aa: ASSVNFGAGNTIY
j_gene: TRBJ1-3
len: 13
d_gene: -
v_gene: TRBV6-5

CDR3aa: ASSWEGPDTQY
j_gene: TRBJ2-3
len: 11
d_gene: TRBD2
v_gene: TRBV2

CDR3aa: ASSIGAFSQPQH
j_gene: TRBJ1-5
len: 12
d_gene: -
v_gene: TRBV19

CDR3aa: ASKRFGILNTEAF
j_gene: TRBJ1-1
len: 13
d_gene: -
v_gene: TRBV27

CDR3aa: ASSLELTVRSPLH
j_gene: TRBJ1-6
len: 13
d_gene: -
v_gene: TRBV5-6

CDR3aa: ASSLGLAGGGETQY
j_gene: TRBJ2-5
len: 14
d_gene: TRBD2
v_gene: TRBV7-9

CDR3aa: ASSSGQGDTEAF
j_gene: TRBJ1-1
len: 12
d_gene: TRBD1
v_gene: TRBV5-1

CDR3aa: SVLAGGPDTQY
j_gene: TRBJ2-3
len: 11
d_gene: TRBD2
v_gene: TRBV29-1

CDR3aa: ASTFGTDTQY
j_gene: TRBJ2-3
len: 10
d_gene: -
v_gene: TRBV5-5

CDR3aa: ASKGRVIGDPSYEQY
j_gene: TRBJ2-7
len: 15
d_gene: -
v_gene: TRBV2

CDR3aa: ASSAGQGLYYEQY
j_gene: TRBJ2-7
len: 13
d_gene: TRBD1
v_gene: TRBV9

CDR3aa: ASSREGQADTQY
j_gene: TRBJ2-3
len: 12
d_gene: TRBD2
v_gene: TRBV2

CDR3aa: ASSPAGMGEQY
j_gene: TRBJ2-7
len: 11
d_gene: -
v_gene: TRBV7-3

CDR3aa: ASSLSPAGGSTDTQY
j_gene: TRBJ2-3
len: 15
d_gene: TRBD2
v_gene: TRBV5-1

CDR3aa: ASRLTGEATGELF
j_gene: TRBJ2-2
len: 13
d_gene: TRBD1
v_gene: TRBV7-8

CDR3aa: ASSPTAAYGYT
j_gene: TRBJ1-2
len: 11
d_gene: -
v_gene: TRBV6-6

CDR3aa: ASSLVGKANEKLF
j_gene: TRBJ1-4
len: 13
d_gene: -
v_gene: TRBV7-2